Listed below are T cell receptor beta chains from one sample, sequenced in a study of T cells in Graves' hyperthyroidism and ophthalmopathy. TCRdb reprocessed the multiplex PCR reads with MiXCR, giving one entry per CDR3 protein. The sample carries about 270,000 distinct CDR3 sequences, around 20% recorded once. Material for sequencing was blood. These TCRs come from a man aged 25-45 years with Graves' ophthalmopathy. Both conserved end residues are part of each CDR3. The D gene is left open where the match is weak. Clone size, where shown, is once, few, many, or a class for clones that have expanded.

d_gene: -
abundance: -
v_gene: TRBV2
j_gene: TRBJ2-1
CDR3aa: CATSRGPYNEQFF
CDR3nt: TGTGCCACCTCCCGGGGCCCGTACAATGAGCAGTTCTTC

d_gene: -
abundance: -
v_gene: TRBV27
j_gene: TRBJ2-6
CDR3aa: CASTKGSGANVLTF
CDR3nt: TGTGCCTCTACAAAGGGTTCTGGGGCCAACGTCCTGACTTTC

d_gene: -
abundance: many
v_gene: TRBV28
j_gene: TRBJ2-5
CDR3aa: CASSLPGRQLQETQYF
CDR3nt: TGTGCCAGCAGTTTACCGGGACGGCAGCTCCAAGAGACCCAGTACTTC

d_gene: TRBD1
abundance: few
v_gene: TRBV20-1
j_gene: TRBJ2-1
CDR3aa: CSARTGTPIDEQFF
CDR3nt: TGCAGTGCTAGGACAGGGACCCCGATCGATGAGCAGTTCTTC

d_gene: -
abundance: -
v_gene: TRBV11-1
j_gene: TRBJ2-5
CDR3aa: CASSLGRGRESETQYF
CDR3nt: TGTGCCAGCAGCTTGGGGAGGGGGCGCGAGTCAGAGACCCAGTACTTC

d_gene: -
abundance: few
v_gene: TRBV19
j_gene: TRBJ2-1
CDR3aa: CASSIGGPYNEQFF
CDR3nt: TGTGCCAGTAGTATAGGGGGGCCGTACAATGAGCAGTTCTTC

d_gene: TRBD2
abundance: -
v_gene: TRBV7-9
j_gene: TRBJ2-1
CDR3aa: CASSLDITSGRAFYNEQFF
CDR3nt: TGTGCCAGCAGCTTAGATATCACTAGCGGGAGGGCCTTCTACAATGAGCAGTTCTTC

d_gene: -
abundance: -
v_gene: TRBV27
j_gene: TRBJ2-2
CDR3aa: CASSSEGGPGELFF
CDR3nt: TGTGCCAGCAGTTCTGAGGGCGGTCCCGGGGAGCTGTTTTTT

d_gene: -
abundance: -
v_gene: TRBV11-3
j_gene: TRBJ1-1
CDR3aa: CASSLEGPRTEAFF
CDR3nt: TGTGCCAGCAGCTTGGAAGGGCCGCGGACTGAAGCTTTCTTT

d_gene: -
abundance: few
v_gene: TRBV19
j_gene: TRBJ2-7
CDR3aa: CAILAGGTHEQYF
CDR3nt: TGTGCCATCTTGGCGGGCGGTACCCACGAGCAGTACTTC

d_gene: -
abundance: -
v_gene: TRBV3-1
j_gene: TRBJ2-3
CDR3aa: CASSKDSGLSTDTQYF
CDR3nt: TGTGCCAGCAGCAAAGACTCGGGGCTTTCCACAGATACGCAGTATTTT

d_gene: -
abundance: -
v_gene: TRBV28
j_gene: TRBJ2-2
CDR3aa: CASSSCGTYLEGTGELFF
CDR3nt: TGTGCCAGCAGTTCCTGCGGGACGTATCTCGAGGGCACCGGGGAGCTGTTTTTT

d_gene: -
abundance: many
v_gene: TRBV5-1
j_gene: TRBJ2-1
CDR3aa: CASSLDYPSSYNEQFF
CDR3nt: TGCGCCAGCAGCTTGGATTACCCGAGCTCCTACAATGAGCAGTTCTTC

d_gene: -
abundance: many
v_gene: TRBV5-1
j_gene: TRBJ2-1
CDR3aa: CASSPIPSSYNEQFF
CDR3nt: TGCGCCAGCAGCCCAATCCCTAGCTCCTACAATGAGCAGTTCTTC

d_gene: -
abundance: many
v_gene: TRBV19
j_gene: TRBJ2-6
CDR3aa: CASSKASNGANVLTF
CDR3nt: TGTGCCTCATCAAAGGCGTCGAACGGGGCCAACGTCCTGACTTTC

d_gene: -
abundance: many
v_gene: TRBV7-8
j_gene: TRBJ1-1
CDR3aa: CASSLAVGQRLAFF
CDR3nt: TGTGCCAGCAGCTTAGCGGTCGGACAGAGGTTAGCTTTCTTT

d_gene: TRBD2
abundance: few
v_gene: TRBV10-1
j_gene: TRBJ2-7
CDR3aa: CASSEIPSGTHPYEQYF
CDR3nt: TGCGCCAGCAGTGAGATCCCTAGCGGGACCCACCCCTACGAGCAGTACTTC

d_gene: TRBD2
abundance: -
v_gene: TRBV6-1
j_gene: TRBJ2-1
CDR3aa: CATSDKKRERYNEQFF
CDR3nt: TGTGCCACCAGTGATAAGAAGCGGGAACGCTACAATGAGCAGTTCTTC

d_gene: -
abundance: -
v_gene: TRBV12-3/TRBV12-4
j_gene: TRBJ2-7
CDR3aa: CASSLAALYEQYF
CDR3nt: TGTGCCAGCAGTTTAGCTGCACTCTACGAGCAGTACTTC

d_gene: TRBD1
abundance: -
v_gene: TRBV6-1
j_gene: TRBJ2-7
CDR3aa: CASARDRAYEQYF
CDR3nt: TGTGCCAGCGCCAGGGACAGAGCCTACGAGCAGTACTTC

d_gene: -
abundance: -
v_gene: TRBV10-3
j_gene: TRBJ2-3
CDR3aa: CAISVRVDDTQYF
CDR3nt: TGTGCCATCTCGGTCAGGGTGGACGATACGCAGTATTTT

d_gene: -
abundance: many
v_gene: TRBV3-1
j_gene: TRBJ1-1
CDR3aa: CASSWGGDTEAFF
CDR3nt: TGTGCCAGCAGCTGGGGGGGGGACACTGAAGCTTTCTTT

d_gene: TRBD2
abundance: many
v_gene: TRBV6-1
j_gene: TRBJ2-5
CDR3aa: CASSAPQLAGGGETQYF
CDR3nt: TGTGCCAGCAGTGCACCCCAACTAGCGGGAGGGGGAGAGACCCAGTACTTC

d_gene: TRBD1
abundance: -
v_gene: TRBV7-8
j_gene: TRBJ1-1
CDR3aa: CASSLEQGTEAFF
CDR3nt: TGTGCCAGCAGCTTAGAACAGGGGACTGAAGCTTTCTTT

d_gene: -
abundance: many
v_gene: TRBV18
j_gene: TRBJ1-5
CDR3aa: CASSGGGNQPQHF
CDR3nt: TGTGCCAGCTCAGGGGGCGGCAATCAGCCCCAGCATTTT

d_gene: -
abundance: -
v_gene: TRBV14
j_gene: TRBJ1-2
CDR3aa: CASSQVRKPYGYTF
CDR3nt: TGTGCCAGCAGCCAAGTAAGGAAGCCCTATGGCTACACCTTC

d_gene: TRBD2
abundance: -
v_gene: TRBV12-3/TRBV12-4
j_gene: TRBJ2-1
CDR3aa: CASSLMASGRAGNEQFF
CDR3nt: TGTGCCAGCAGTTTAATGGCTAGCGGGAGGGCCGGGAATGAGCAGTTCTTC

d_gene: TRBD2
abundance: many
v_gene: TRBV20-1
j_gene: TRBJ2-5
CDR3aa: CSAARAGGGETQYF
CDR3nt: TGCAGTGCCGCTAGAGCGGGAGGGGGAGAGACCCAGTACTTC

d_gene: -
abundance: many
v_gene: TRBV18
j_gene: TRBJ1-2
CDR3aa: CASSQGTRNYGYTF
CDR3nt: TGTGCCAGCTCACAGGGGACACGAAACTATGGCTACACCTTC

d_gene: TRBD2
abundance: -
v_gene: TRBV19
j_gene: TRBJ2-3
CDR3aa: CASRRLAGASTDTQYF
CDR3nt: TGTGCCAGTAGGAGACTAGCGGGAGCTAGCACAGATACGCAGTATTTT

d_gene: TRBD1
abundance: few
v_gene: TRBV9
j_gene: TRBJ1-2
CDR3aa: CASSGDREGGYTF
CDR3nt: TGTGCCAGCAGCGGGGACAGGGAGGGTGGCTACACCTTC

d_gene: -
abundance: -
v_gene: TRBV6-1
j_gene: TRBJ1-2
CDR3aa: CASSQTYFWGYTF
CDR3nt: TGTGCCAGCAGCCAAACTTACTTCTGGGGCTACACCTTC

d_gene: -
abundance: many
v_gene: TRBV11-2
j_gene: TRBJ2-1
CDR3aa: CASSAQGGDSQFF
CDR3nt: TGTGCCAGCAGCGCTCAAGGGGGGGACAGCCAGTTCTTC

d_gene: TRBD2
abundance: few
v_gene: TRBV4-2
j_gene: TRBJ2-1
CDR3aa: CASSQAIAGADEQFF
CDR3nt: TGTGCCAGCAGCCAAGCCATAGCGGGAGCCGATGAGCAGTTCTTC

d_gene: TRBD2
abundance: -
v_gene: TRBV4-1
j_gene: TRBJ2-1
CDR3aa: CASSLGLANYNEQFF
CDR3nt: TGCGCCAGCAGCCTGGGACTAGCGAACTACAATGAGCAGTTCTTC